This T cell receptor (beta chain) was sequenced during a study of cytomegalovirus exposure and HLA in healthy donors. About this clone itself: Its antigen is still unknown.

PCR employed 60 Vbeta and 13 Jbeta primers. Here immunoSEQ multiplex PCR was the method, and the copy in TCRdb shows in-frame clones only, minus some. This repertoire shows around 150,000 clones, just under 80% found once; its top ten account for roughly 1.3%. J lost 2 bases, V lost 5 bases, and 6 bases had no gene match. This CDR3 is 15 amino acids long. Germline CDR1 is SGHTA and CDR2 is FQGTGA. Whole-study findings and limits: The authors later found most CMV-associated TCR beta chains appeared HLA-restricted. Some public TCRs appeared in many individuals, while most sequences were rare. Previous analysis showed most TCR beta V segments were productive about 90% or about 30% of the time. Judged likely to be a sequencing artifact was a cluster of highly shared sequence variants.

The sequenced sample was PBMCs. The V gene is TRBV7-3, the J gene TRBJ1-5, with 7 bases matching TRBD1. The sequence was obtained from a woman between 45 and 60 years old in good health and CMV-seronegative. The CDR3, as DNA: TGTGCCAGCAGCGACCGAACAGGGGGCAATCAGCCCCAGCATTTT. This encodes CASSDRTGGNQPQHF.